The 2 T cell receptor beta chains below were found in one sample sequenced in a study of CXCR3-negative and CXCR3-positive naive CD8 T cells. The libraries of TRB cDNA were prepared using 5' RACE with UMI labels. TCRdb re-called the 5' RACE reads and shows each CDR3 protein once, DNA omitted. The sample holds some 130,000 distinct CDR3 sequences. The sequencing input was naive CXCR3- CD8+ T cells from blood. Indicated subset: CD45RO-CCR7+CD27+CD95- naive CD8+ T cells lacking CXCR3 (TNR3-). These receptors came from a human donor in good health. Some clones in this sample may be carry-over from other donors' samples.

CDR3 protein: CASSSGLLPSSYNEQFF. V gene TRBV6-5 combines with J gene TRBJ2-1; TCRdb reports TRBD2, a call that lacks DNA to check it against. CDR1 is MNHEY, CDR2 SVGAGI, per germline. This CDR3 comprises 17 residues.

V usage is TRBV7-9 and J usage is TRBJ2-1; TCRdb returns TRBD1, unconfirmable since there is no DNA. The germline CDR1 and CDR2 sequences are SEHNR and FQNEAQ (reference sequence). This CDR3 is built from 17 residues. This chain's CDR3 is CASSLTIRGQGANEQFF. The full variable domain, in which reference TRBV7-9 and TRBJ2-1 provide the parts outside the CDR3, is DTGVSQNPRHKITKRGQNVTFRCDPISEHNRLYWYRQTLGQGPEFLTYFQNEAQLEKSRLLSDRFSAERPKGSFSTLEIQRTEQGDSAMYLCASSLTIRGQGANEQFFGPGTRLTVL.